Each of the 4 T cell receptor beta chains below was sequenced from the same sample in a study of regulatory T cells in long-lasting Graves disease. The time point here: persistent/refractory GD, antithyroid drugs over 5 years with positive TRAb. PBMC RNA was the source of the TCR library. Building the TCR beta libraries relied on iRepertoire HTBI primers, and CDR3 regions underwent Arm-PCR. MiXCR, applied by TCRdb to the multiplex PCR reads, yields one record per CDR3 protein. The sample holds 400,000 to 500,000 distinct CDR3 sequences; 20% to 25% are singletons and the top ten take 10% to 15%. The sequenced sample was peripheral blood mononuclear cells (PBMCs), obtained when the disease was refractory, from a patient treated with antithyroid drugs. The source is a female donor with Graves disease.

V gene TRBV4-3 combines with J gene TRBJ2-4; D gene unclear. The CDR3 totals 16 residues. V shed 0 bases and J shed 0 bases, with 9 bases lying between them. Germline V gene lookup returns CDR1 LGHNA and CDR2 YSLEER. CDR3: CASSQEADLAKNIQYF. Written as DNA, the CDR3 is TGCGCCAGCAGCCAAGAGGCGGACCTAGCCAAAAACATTCAGTACTTC.

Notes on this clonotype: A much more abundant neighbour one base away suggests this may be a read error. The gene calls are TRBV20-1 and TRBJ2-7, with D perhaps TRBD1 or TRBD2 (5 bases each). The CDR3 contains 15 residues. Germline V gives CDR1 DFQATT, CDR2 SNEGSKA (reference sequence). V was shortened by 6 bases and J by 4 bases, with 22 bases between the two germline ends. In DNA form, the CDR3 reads TGCAGTGCCACTGAGACGGGACGGTTGGGTTACGAGCAGTACTTC. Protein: CSATETGRLGYEQYF.

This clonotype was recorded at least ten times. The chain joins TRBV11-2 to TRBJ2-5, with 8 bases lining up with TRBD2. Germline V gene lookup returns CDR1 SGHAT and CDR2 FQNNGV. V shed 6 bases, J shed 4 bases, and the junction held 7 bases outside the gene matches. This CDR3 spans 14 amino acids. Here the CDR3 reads CASSPRGGIETQYF. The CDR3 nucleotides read TGTGCCAGCAGTCCACGGGGGGGCATAGAGACCCAGTACTTC.

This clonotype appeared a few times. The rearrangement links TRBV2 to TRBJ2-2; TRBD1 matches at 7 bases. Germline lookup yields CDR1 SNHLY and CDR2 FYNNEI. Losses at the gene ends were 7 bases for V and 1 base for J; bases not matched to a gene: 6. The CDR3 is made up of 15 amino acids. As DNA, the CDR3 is TGTGCCAGCACTAAGGGGGCGGGGAACACCGGGGAGCTGTTTTTT. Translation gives CASTKGAGNTGELFF.